These 5 T cell receptor beta chains originate from one sample sequenced in a study of blood T cell repertoires in COVID-19. The assay was immunoSEQ multiplex PCR, and TCRdb's table has in-frame clones only and misses some. The table includes around 300,000 clones, roughly 89% detected once. The source material was PBMCs or T cells enriched from blood (not recorded which). Receptors originate from a woman in her fifties or sixties who had recovered from COVID-19.

The gene calls are TRBV19 and TRBJ1-2; D possibly corresponds to TRBD1 (5 bases). This CDR3 spans 14 amino acids. The germline V gene encodes CDR1 LNHDA and CDR2 SQIVND (reference sequence). Trimming stripped 2 bases from V and 6 bases from J, with 13 bases between. This chain's CDR3 is CASSIPWQGNGYTF. The CDR3 DNA reads as TGTGCCAGTAGTATACCTTGGCAGGGAAATGGCTACACCTTC. Full variable domain (outside the CDR3, taken from reference TRBV19 and TRBJ1-2): DGGITQSPKYLFRKEGQNVTLSCEQNLNHDAMYWYRQDPGQGLRLIYYSQIVNDFQKGDIAEGYSVSREKKESFPLTVTSAQKNPTAFYLCASSIPWQGNGYTFGSGTRLTVV.

V is TRBV5-1 and J is TRBJ1-4; D uncertain. Germline V CDR1 and CDR2: SGHRS, YFSETQ. The V gene lost 1 base and the J gene lost 0 bases, with 7 bases spanning the gap. CDR3 length: 15 residues. CDR3 protein: CASSLRGTTNEKLFF. The CDR3 nucleotides are TGCGCCAGCAGCTTGCGGGGTACAACTAATGAAAAACTGTTTTTT.

The chain combines TRBV5-1 with TRBJ2-2, with 10 bases aligning to TRBD1. The CDR3 totals 15 residues. V trimming: 4 bases; J trimming: 5 bases; junction bases outside the gene matches: 5. Germline V gene data show CDR1 as SGHRS and CDR2 as YFSETQ. The CDR3 nucleotides read TGCGCCAGCAGCCGGGACAGGGGTCAAACCGGGGAGCTGTTTTTT. It translates to CASSRDRGQTGELFF.

The chain employs TRBV2 and TRBJ1-3, with D unclear. This CDR3 region has 13 residues. Germline V lookup: CDR1 SNHLY, CDR2 FYNNEI. The V end was cut by 2 bases, the J end by 2 bases, with 4 bases between. CDR3: CASSESAGNTIYF. CDR3 in DNA: TGTGCCAGCAGTGAAAGCGCTGGAAACACCATATATTTT.

The gene calls are TRBV24-1 and TRBJ2-3, with 9 bases that match TRBD2. The V segment lost 2 bases and the J segment 2 bases; nucleotides outside the gene matches: 4. Germline V gene data show CDR1 as KGHDR and CDR2 as SFDVKD. The CDR3 has 16 amino acids. The CDR3 sequence is CATSDYGTSSTDTQYF. The CDR3 DNA reads as TGTGCCACCAGTGATTATGGGACTAGCTCCACAGATACGCAGTATTTT.